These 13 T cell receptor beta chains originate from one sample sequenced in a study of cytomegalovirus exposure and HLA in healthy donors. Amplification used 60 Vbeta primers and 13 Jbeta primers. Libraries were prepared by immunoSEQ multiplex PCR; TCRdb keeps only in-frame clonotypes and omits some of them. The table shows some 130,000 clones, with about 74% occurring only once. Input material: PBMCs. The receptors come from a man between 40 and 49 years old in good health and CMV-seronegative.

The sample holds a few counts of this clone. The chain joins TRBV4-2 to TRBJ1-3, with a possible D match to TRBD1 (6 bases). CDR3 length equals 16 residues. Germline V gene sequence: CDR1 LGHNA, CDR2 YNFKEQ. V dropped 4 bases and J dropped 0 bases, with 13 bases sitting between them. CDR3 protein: CASSRDIQGSGNTIYF. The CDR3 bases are TGTGCCAGCAGCCGCGACATACAGGGCTCTGGAAACACCATATATTTT.

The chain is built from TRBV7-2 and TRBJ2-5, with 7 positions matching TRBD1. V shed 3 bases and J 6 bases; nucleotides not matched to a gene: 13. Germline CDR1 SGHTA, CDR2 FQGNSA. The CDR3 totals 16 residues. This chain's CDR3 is CASSFLGGAGKKTQYF. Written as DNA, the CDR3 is TGTGCCAGCAGCTTTTTAGGGGGCGCAGGTAAAAAGACCCAGTACTTC.

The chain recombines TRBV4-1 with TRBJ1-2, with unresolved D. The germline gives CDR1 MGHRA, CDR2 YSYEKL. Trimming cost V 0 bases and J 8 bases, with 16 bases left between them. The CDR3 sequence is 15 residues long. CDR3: CASSQDSSGRWGYTF. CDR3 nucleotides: TGCGCCAGCAGCCAAGATAGTAGCGGGAGGTGGGGCTACACCTTC.

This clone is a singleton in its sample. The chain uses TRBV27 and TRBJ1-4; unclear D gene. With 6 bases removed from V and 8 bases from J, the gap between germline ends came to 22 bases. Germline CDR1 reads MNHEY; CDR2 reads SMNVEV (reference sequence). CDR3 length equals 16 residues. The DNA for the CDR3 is TGTGCCAGCAGCAGGCTTCCGGGATCAAGAGGGGAAAAACTGTTTTTT. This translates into CASSRLPGSRGEKLFF.

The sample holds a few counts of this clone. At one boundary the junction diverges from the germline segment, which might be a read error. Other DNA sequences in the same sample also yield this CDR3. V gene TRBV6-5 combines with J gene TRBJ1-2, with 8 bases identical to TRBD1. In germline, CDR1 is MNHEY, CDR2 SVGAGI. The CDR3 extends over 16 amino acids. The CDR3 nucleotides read TGCGCCAGCAGTTACAGTAGACAGGGGCTTAACTATGGCTACACCTTC. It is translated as CASSYSRQGLNYGYTF.

The CDR3 reads CASSIGGGKNIQYF. The CDR3 nucleotides read TGTGCCAGTAGTATTGGGGGCGGGAAAAACATTCAGTACTTC. The chain couples TRBV19 to TRBJ2-4, with D tentatively TRBD1 (6 bases). V was cut by 3 bases and J by 4 bases, with 10 bases left in between. The germline V gene encodes CDR1 LNHDA and CDR2 SQIVND (reference sequence). This CDR3 contains 14 residues.

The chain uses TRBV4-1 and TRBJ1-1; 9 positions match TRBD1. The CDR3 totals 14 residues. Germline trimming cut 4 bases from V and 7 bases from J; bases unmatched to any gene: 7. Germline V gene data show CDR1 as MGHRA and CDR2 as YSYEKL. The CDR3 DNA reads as TGCGCCAGCAGCCGTGGACAGGGGACTTTTGAAGCTTTCTTT. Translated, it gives CASSRGQGTFEAFF.

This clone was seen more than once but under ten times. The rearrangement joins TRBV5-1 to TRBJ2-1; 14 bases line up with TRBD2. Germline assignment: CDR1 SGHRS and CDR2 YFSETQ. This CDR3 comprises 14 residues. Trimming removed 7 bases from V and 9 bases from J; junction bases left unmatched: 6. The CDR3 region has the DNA TGCGCCAGCCGACTAGCGGGGGGGCTCGGTGAGCAGTTCTTC. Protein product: CASRLAGGLGEQFF.

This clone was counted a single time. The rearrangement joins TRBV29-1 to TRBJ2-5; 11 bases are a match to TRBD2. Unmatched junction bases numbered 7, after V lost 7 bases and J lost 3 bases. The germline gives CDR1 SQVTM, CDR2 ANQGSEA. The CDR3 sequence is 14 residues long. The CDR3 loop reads CSAKGLAGEETQYF. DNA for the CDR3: TGCAGCGCCAAAGGACTAGCGGGTGAAGAGACCCAGTACTTC. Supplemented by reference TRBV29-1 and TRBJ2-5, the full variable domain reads SAVISQKPSRDICQRGTSLTIQCQVDSQVTMMFWYRQQPGQSLTLIATANQGSEATYESGFVIDKFPISRPNLTFSTLTVSNMSPEDSSIYLCSAKGLAGEETQYFGPGTRLLVL.

CDR3 in amino acids: CASSYTAGTQQFF. Here the CDR3 DNA reads TGTGCCAGCAGCTATACAGCCGGGACTCAGCAGTTCTTC. This rearrangement joins TRBV7-2 to TRBJ2-1; the D gene is possibly TRBD2 (6 bases). This CDR3 is 13 amino acids long. Germline-derived CDR1 and CDR2 are SGHTA and FQGNSA. The V end was cut by 4 bases, the J end by 11 bases, with 15 bases between.

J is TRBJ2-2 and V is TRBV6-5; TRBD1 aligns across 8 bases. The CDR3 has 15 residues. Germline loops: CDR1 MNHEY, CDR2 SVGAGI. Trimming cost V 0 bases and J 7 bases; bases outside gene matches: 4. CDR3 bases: TGTGCCAGCAGTTACTCGGCAGGGGGCAGCGGGGAGCTGTTTTTT. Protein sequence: CASSYSAGGSGELFF.

The CDR3 DNA follows: TGTGCCAGCAGCCCGCGACTAGCGGTGGGGGAGCAGTACTTC. This encodes CASSPRLAVGEQYF. This chain uses TRBV14 with TRBJ2-7; the match to TRBD2 covers 9 bases. V gave up 4 bases and J gave up 7 bases; unmatched junction bases: 8. The germline V gene encodes CDR1 SGHDN and CDR2 FVKESK. The CDR3 contains 14 residues.

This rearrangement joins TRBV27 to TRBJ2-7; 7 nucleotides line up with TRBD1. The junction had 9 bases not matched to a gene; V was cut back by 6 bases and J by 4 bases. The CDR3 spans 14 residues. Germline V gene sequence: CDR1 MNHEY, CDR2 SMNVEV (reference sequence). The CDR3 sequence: CASSPTGSPYEQYF. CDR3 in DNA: TGTGCCAGCAGCCCGACAGGGTCCCCTTACGAGCAGTACTTC.